This T cell receptor beta chain was recovered during a study of Ad26.COV2.S vaccination and SARS-CoV-2 variants. Sample treatment: around 19 received Ad26.COV2.S at low or high dose, single or two shots; about 5 received placebo; per-sample allocation not given. Sample collection was performed on day 63 after the first vaccine or placebo injection. SARS-CoV-2 spike from the Wuhan strain was encoded by the vaccine, an Ad26 vector. The CDR3 is 16 residues long. Trimming removed 6 bases from V and 2 bases from J, with 16 bases in between. Per germline, CDR1 MNHEY and CDR2 SMNVEV (reference sequence). TCRdb's copy holds only in-frame clones and misses some; the assay was immunoSEQ multiplex PCR. The data show 410,000 or so clones, more than 80% seen once. This clone was recorded once.

This chain joins TRBV27 and TRBJ2-2; D possibly uses TRBD1 or TRBD2 (5 bases each). The input for sequencing was peripheral blood, taken in a trial of Ad26.COV2.S vaccine versus placebo. This clonotype originated in a person between 18 and 59 years old who received the Ad26.COV2.S COVID-19 vaccine or a placebo. CDR3 sequence reads: CASRPPGTLNTGELFF. The CDR3, as DNA: TGTGCCAGCAGACCCCCCGGGACCCTTAACACCGGGGAGCTGTTTTTT.